A single T cell receptor (beta chain) is shown here with its context. Germline values: CDR1 MNHNY, CDR2 SVGAGI (reference sequence). The CDR3 consists of 13 residues. V was pared by 8 bases and J by 6 bases, with 13 bases between. These data come from a study of blood T cell repertoires in COVID-19. Study in general: T cells, B-cell-depleted T cells, or PBMCs supplied cDNA or gDNA.

Authors' data handling: From reference gene primer amplification, estimates of nucleated cell counts were derived. The assay was immunoSEQ multiplex PCR, and TCRdb's table has in-frame clones only and misses some. Clonal size and the V and J genes are those of that table, whereas D and trimming came from the DNA. The table lists 100,000 or so clones, 92% of them singletons. The genes are TRBV6-6 and TRBJ1-4; D uncertain. Input material: peripheral blood. This TCR derives from a man in his sixties or seventies with acute or convalescent COVID-19. This CDR3 reads CASRLSADEKLFF. The CDR3, as DNA: TGTGCCAGCCGACTATCAGCGGATGAAAAACTGTTTTTT.